The present entry profiles one T cell receptor (beta chain) with its context. This clone occurred a few times. Its cognate antigen has yet to be identified. No much larger clone exists at a distance of one base, and base qualities are not known. The cohort comprised approximately 700 healthy bone marrow donors. All cohort members were sampled while nominally healthy, although unrecorded immune exposures were likely present. The donor was CMV seropositive and was included in the group of 250 to 350 seropositive cohort members. Each donor provided a peripheral blood sample, and peripheral blood mononuclear cells were used for TCR beta sequencing. The Qiagen DNeasy Blood Extraction Kit was used to extract genomic DNA from the blood cell samples. The trim is 1 base for V and 7 bases for J, with a gap of 13 bases between the germline ends. From the cysteine through the phenylalanine, the CDR3 covers 15 amino acids. The DNA shown is the 45-base CDR3, in frame from base 1. CDR1 SGHDN and CDR2 FVKESK are derived from the germline V gene.

The sample originates from a study of cytomegalovirus exposure and HLA in healthy donors (dated by TCRdb to between 2016 and 2019). The study in broad terms: An earlier analysis of some 500 of the donors reported 276 Gb of sequence data and about 100 million unique TCR beta sequences from around 200 million T cells. Roughly 300 gigabases of sequencing data and approximately 85 million unique TCR sequences were included in an early release covering around 600 HLA-typed donors. Of the roughly 390 genotyped donors, roughly 76% were placed in the genetic ancestry cluster associated with self-reported Caucasian donors. The aim of the study was to test whether cataloging public T cell receptors could identify signatures of past pathogen exposure. Using immunosequencing, the study profiled T cell repertoires from fewer than 850 subjects and related those repertoires to cytomegalovirus serostatus. Besides the first cohort of roughly 640 subjects, a separate validation cohort made up of 90 to 150 different subjects was used. To predict cytomegalovirus infection status, the study combined high-throughput TCR immunosequencing, statistical association of individual TCRs with disease status, and machine learning. A later analysis re-examined previously published TCR beta repertoires from more than 600 donors and added high-resolution HLA genotyping to investigate patterns of TCR occurrence. The later analysis used no new phenotypic data to find candidate immune exposures, relying instead on TCR beta sequences and their occurrence across donors. In an earlier analysis of 500 to 650 of the donors, high-throughput TCR beta sequencing was used to judge whether each TCR beta V gene segment behaved as functional or pseudogenic. Donor age, sex, ethnicity and CMV serostatus were collected together with the repertoire data. In a later genetic analysis, genome-wide SNP genotypes for about three fifths of the roughly 670 donors were used, and that subset was treated as a discovery cohort. Every repertoire in the discovery cohort had been generated on one and the same sequencing platform. HLA typing covered class I and class II loci at four-digit resolution. Typing coverage differed by locus: A, B, C, DRB1 and DQB1 were typed in about 629-640 donors, DQA1 in about 510, DPA1 in some 600, and DPB1 in 450 to 490. Four or five DR-DQ haplotypes were treated as single units for association and clustering because of strong linkage in the cohort. On average, around 240,000 unique TCR beta nucleotide sequences were sequenced per donor among fewer than 500 genotyped donors of the cohort, with roughly 18% of those sequences being non-productive. Findings and caveats that apply to the study as a whole: A later analysis found that HLA-associated TCR beta chains were more clonally expanded and had lower generation probabilities than equally common non-associated chains. Because some donors lacked HLA typing at each locus, the association tests relied only on the typed subset. In the study, 164 TCR beta chains were listed as associated with cytomegalovirus. Most TCR sequences were seen in very few donors, while some public TCRs were found in many individuals. Because counts were too low, some 17 rarely observed V segments, including chromosome 9 orphons, were excluded from the earlier analysis of 587 of the donors. Immune exposure information for the cohort was limited to CMV serostatus. A cluster of highly shared sequence variants was judged likely to represent a technical artifact of the sequencing pipeline. According to a later genetic analysis, donors in an Asian-associated ancestry cluster had fewer N-insertions in productive TCRs than the roughly 660-donor mean. Cytomegalovirus status was reported to be diagnosed by the classifier with high specificity and sensitivity in both the original and validation cohorts. A few of the identified cytomegalovirus-associated TCR beta chains were confirmed in vitro to be specific for cytomegalovirus antigens. Specific HLA alleles were associated with around 18,000 TCR beta sequences at a false discovery rate of 0.05 in a later analysis. According to a later analysis, most CMV-associated TCR beta chains appeared to be HLA-restricted, and the HLA associations seemed to be driven largely by CMV exposure. A later analysis reported that several top co-occurrence clusters appeared linked to parvovirus B19, influenza, CMV and Epstein-Barr virus. The presence/absence analyses assumed that sequencing depth was roughly uniform across donors, and that assumption may not be true. An earlier analysis of some 590 of the donors showed that most TCR beta V segments appeared in productive rearrangements either about 90% or about 30% of the time, which broadly matched IMGT annotations. Some IMGT-functional V segments, including TRBV6-2 and TRBV6-3, could not be told apart with the 87-base-pair reads, so those segments were excluded. According to the authors, the approach could potentially be generalized to other disease states and immunological phenotypes. Correlated functional status among segregating V segments might be attributable to linkage disequilibrium, but an unknown experimental factor could not be ruled out. Strong co-occurrence of HLA alleles, especially DR and DQ, made assigning TCR associations to individual alleles difficult. A further reported finding was that TCR beta sequences accurately predicted the HLA-A and HLA-B alleles for most subjects in the first cohort. A later genetic analysis associated a missense DCLRE1C variant with V-gene and J-gene trimming of TCR beta chains, and an independent cohort replicated the association. The cohort was sequenced for TCR beta chains only, and without alpha or paired-chain data the features that could be detected were limited. A later analysis found that TCR association rates varied across HLA loci, with DRB1 alleles showing the most associated TCRs and HLA-C alleles the fewest.

The library was built by means of the immunoSEQ multiplex PCR assay. A mixture of 60 forward primers for TCR Vbeta segments and 13 reverse primers for TCR Jbeta segments was used in the multiplex PCR. Amplification of the CDR3 region of rearranged TCR beta genes was performed with a multiplex PCR assay on genomic DNA. The amplified TCR beta libraries were sequenced on the Illumina HiSeq System as 87-base-pair reads. The original pipeline was this. Across the 600 to 700 repertoires, a later analysis counted roughly 84 million unique TCR beta chains, around 11 million of which were shared by at least two donors. To remove PCR and sequencing errors, raw reads were error-corrected and collapsed into unique sequences using a nearest-neighbor algorithm that merged closely related sequences. V, D and J gene segments were assigned by aligning CDR3 sequences to IMGT reference sequences. For a sequence to be retained, at least a six-nucleotide match to both a V gene segment and a J gene segment was required. Rearrangements were called productive when the CDR3 lacked stop codons and stayed in frame with V and J; all others were non-productive. CDR3 was defined according to IMGT convention as the region running from the second conserved V-encoded cysteine to the conserved J-encoded phenylalanine. In an earlier analysis of 587 of the donors, sequences lacking an unambiguous match to a single V gene segment were excluded. In an earlier analysis of some 590 of the donors, a V segment was called functional when productive rearrangements were above 56.7%, and segregating when the standard deviation between donors exceeded 5%. A statistical classification framework was built for diagnosing cytomegalovirus status from the catalog of TCR beta chain sequences. In a later analysis, TCR nucleotide sequences were compared against IMGT/GENE-DB human TR gene sequences so that V and J genes could be assigned. The TCRdist pipeline was used in a later analysis to assign CDR3 sequences and most-parsimonious VDJ recombination scenarios. In a later analysis, every TCR beta chain was defined by the combination of its CDR3 amino acid sequence and its V-gene family, and reads without a unique V-gene family were dropped. To address suspected cross-contamination and a sequencing artifact, a later analysis removed 592 highly shared, low-generation-probability nucleotide sequences. A later analysis calculated a clonal expansion index for each public chain from normalized within-repertoire ranks of inferred template counts. Generation probabilities in a later analysis came from a VDJ recombination model fitted to out-of-frame rearrangements, and those results were checked against IGoR. A later analysis scored TCR-TCR, TCR-HLA and TCR-CMV co-occurrence with hypergeometric tests, applying a repertoire-size bias correction to TCR pairs. False discovery rates were estimated in a later analysis by permuting HLA or CMV assignments 20 times. A later analysis grouped co-occurring TCRs with DBSCAN, adding TCRdist sequence similarity when clustering within HLA-allele-positive subsets. For co-occurrence clustering, repertoires with fewer than 30,000 or more than 120,000 public chains were excluded, along with four or five repertoires with anomalous nucleotide sharing. TCRdb re-hosts the immuneACCESS table, in-frame sequences only. Its copies lack some clones; in the studies checked, an unresolved V gene accounts for under half of them, and the cause for the rest is not known. V and J calls and clone size follow that table, whereas D and trimming were derived from the DNA. Across this sample there are about 110,000 clones, with 55% to 75% seen only once. The ten largest clones take up 4.5% to 5.5% of the sample.

The sample was PBMCs. This sequence uses TRBV14 and TRBJ2-2; too little of a D gene remains to name it. This receptor was obtained from a woman aged 70-85 years in good health and CMV-seropositive. Here is the DNA: TGTGCCAGCAGCCAAGGAGGTCTACGGGTCGGGGAGCTGTTTTTT. The resulting protein is CASSQGGLRVGELFF.